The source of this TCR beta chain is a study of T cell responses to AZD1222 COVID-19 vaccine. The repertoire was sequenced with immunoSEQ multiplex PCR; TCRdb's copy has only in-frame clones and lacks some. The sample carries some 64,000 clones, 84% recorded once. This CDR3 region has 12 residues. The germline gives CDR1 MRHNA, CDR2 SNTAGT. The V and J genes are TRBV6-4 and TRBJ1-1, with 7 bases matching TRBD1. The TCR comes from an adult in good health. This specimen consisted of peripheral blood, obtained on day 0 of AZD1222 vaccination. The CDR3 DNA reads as TGTGGAGGGGGACAGCTGAACACTGAAGCTTTCTTT. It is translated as CGGGQLNTEAFF.